A single sample gave rise to the 11 T cell receptor beta chains below, sequenced in a study of tumor-infiltrating lymphocytes in primary liver carcinoma. Priming with a constant-region primer yielded TCR beta cDNA from 450 to 600 ng total RNA. Amplification in three nested multiplex PCR rounds with slightly modified ARM-PCR gave rise to TCR beta libraries. Primers for the first two PCR rounds were TRBV1-TRBV30 forward primers and a C-beta reverse primer (approximately 10 cycles per round). TCRdb re-called the multiplex PCR reads with MiXCR, one entry per CDR3 protein. The sample yields some 32,000 distinct CDR3 sequences, around 80% seen once. The tissue used was unsorted bulk material of roughly 17-32 mg. RNA and DNA were co-extracted from it with the AllPrep DNA/RNA mini kit. The sequenced material came from liver tumor tissue from sampling region 5. Regarding subset: tumor region T5, tumor centre. The source of these receptors is a man aged 35 to 55 with primary liver carcinoma and hepatitis B virus infection.

The rearrangement uses TRBV12-3 or TRBV12-4 and TRBJ2-1; D uncertain. The CDR3 spans 16 residues. Between the trimmed V and J ends, which lost 6 bases and 4 bases, there was a span of 19 bases. The CDR3 reads CASSCTAGNLYNEQFF. In nucleotides, the CDR3 is TGTGCCAGCAGCTGCACCGCTGGAAATCTTTACAATGAGCAGTTCTTC.

Comment on this clonotype: A much larger clone differs by one base, so this may be a read error. The chain combines TRBV18 with TRBJ2-5; the D is unclear. CDR3 length: 10 residues. CDR1 is KGHSH, CDR2 LQKENI, per germline. This CDR3 reads CASSEEAQYF. The DNA of the CDR3 is TGTGCCAGCTCTGAAGAGGCCCAGTACTTC. Combining the CDR3 with reference TRBV18 and TRBJ2-5 gives the whole variable domain NAGVMQNPRHLVRRRGQEARLRCSPMKGHSHVYWYRQLPEEGLKFMVYLQKENIIDESGMPKERFSAEFPKEGPSILRIQQVVRGDSAAYFCASSEEAQYFGPGTRLLVL.

With respect to this clonotype: One end of the junction fails to match germline, which may point to a read error. The CDR3 coding sequence is TGCGCCAGCCGCCACCCTCGCACAGATACGCAGTACTTT. Protein sequence: CASRHPRTDTQYF. The rearrangement links TRBV4-1 to TRBJ2-3, with D hard to call. CDR3 length: 13 residues. CDR1 and CDR2 (germline): MGHRA, YSYEKL.

In the case of this clonotype: One end of the junction fails to match germline, which may point to a read error. The rearrangement links TRBV11-2 to TRBJ2-5; 8 positions agree with TRBD2. The CDR3 contains 16 residues. Per the germline V gene, CDR1 is SGHAT and CDR2 is FQNNGV. The CDR3 loop reads CTSSQTPGGGKEAQYF. Written as DNA, the CDR3 is TGTACCAGCAGCCAAACTCCTGGCGGGGGGAAAGAAGCCCAGTATTTC.

On this clonotype itself: A much bigger clone sits one base away, suggesting this may be a read error. The chain recombines TRBV9 with TRBJ2-7; 8 bases match TRBD2. The germline CDR1 and CDR2 sequences are SGDLS and YYNGEE. The CDR3 loop spans 14 amino acids. The CDR3: CANSPGTRNYEQYF. CDR3 nucleotides: TGTGCCAACAGCCCCGGGACTAGAAACTACGAGCAGTACTTC.

Concerning this clonotype: A junction end diverges from the germline sequence, so it may reflect a read error. This CDR3 reads CASRGIGTYTDRQYF. The CDR3 DNA reads as TGTGCCAGCAGAGGGATCGGCACCTACACAGATAGGCAGTATTTT. The rearrangement links TRBV5-5 to TRBJ2-3; D is uncertain. CDR3 size: 15 residues. Germline-derived CDR1 and CDR2 are SGHKS and YYEKEE (reference sequence). Full variable domain (remainder filled in from reference TRBV5-5 and TRBJ2-3): DAGVTQSPTHLIKTRGQQVTLRCSPISGHKSVSWYQQVLGQGPQFIFQYYEKEERGRGNFPDRFSARQFPNYSSELNVNALLLGDSALYLCASRGIGTYTDRQYFGPGTRLTVL.

This clonotype was observed a handful of times. This chain joins TRBV11-2 and TRBJ2-3, with TRBD1 identical over 7 bases. The CDR3 contains 15 residues. J gave up 5 bases and V 5 bases, and 10 bases lay outside the gene matches. Germline loops: CDR1 SGHAT, CDR2 FQNNGV. In DNA, the CDR3 is TGTGCCAGCAGCGTATTACAGGGGAGTGTAGATACGCAGTATTTT. Encoded protein: CASSVLQGSVDTQYF.

This clonotype was counted a single time. The V and J genes are TRBV6-2 or TRBV6-3 and TRBJ2-7; 7 nucleotides match TRBD2. The CDR3 runs 15 residues. Germline values: CDR1 MNHEY, CDR2 SVGEGT. V was pared by 4 bases and J by 7 bases, with 13 bases of the junction left unmatched. CDR3 sequence: CASSCSASGPKEQYF. The CDR3 bases are TGTGCCAGCAGTTGCTCGGCTAGCGGCCCGAAGGAGCAGTACTTC.

With regard to this clonotype: At one of its ends the junction is not consistent with the germline gene, which may arise from a read error. The chain carries TRBV5-6 and TRBJ2-5; D is undetermined. The germline V gene has CDR1 SGHDT and CDR2 YYEEEE. CDR3 length: 13 amino acids. CDR3 sequence: CTSSFDQQETQNF. The CDR3 nucleotides are TGTACCAGCAGTTTTGACCAGCAAGAGACCCAGAACTTC.

This clonotype was recorded a few times. The missing conserved phenylalanine or tryptophan at the end of this CDR3 makes a read error likely. J is TRBJ2-7 and V is TRBV11-2, with 9 nucleotides matching TRBD1. Germline CDR1 SGHAT, CDR2 FQNNGV. The CDR3 has 17 amino acids. Written as DNA, the CDR3 is TGTGCCAGCAGCTTAGATGTAAGGGGACAGGGATCCTACGGGCAGTACTTG. Translation: CASSLDVRGQGSYGQYL.

This clonotype was observed a few times. J is TRBJ2-5 and V is TRBV20-1; tentatively, D is TRBD1 or TRBD2 (5 bases each). The CDR3 is made up of 17 amino acids. The V gene lost 4 bases and the J gene lost 1 base, with 22 bases spanning the gap. Germline loops: CDR1 DFQATT, CDR2 SNEGSKA (reference sequence). In DNA form, the CDR3 reads TGCAGTGCTAAGTCTGCCGGCGGCTACGGGACCCAAGAGACCCAGTACTTC. Translating it yields CSAKSAGGYGTQETQYF.